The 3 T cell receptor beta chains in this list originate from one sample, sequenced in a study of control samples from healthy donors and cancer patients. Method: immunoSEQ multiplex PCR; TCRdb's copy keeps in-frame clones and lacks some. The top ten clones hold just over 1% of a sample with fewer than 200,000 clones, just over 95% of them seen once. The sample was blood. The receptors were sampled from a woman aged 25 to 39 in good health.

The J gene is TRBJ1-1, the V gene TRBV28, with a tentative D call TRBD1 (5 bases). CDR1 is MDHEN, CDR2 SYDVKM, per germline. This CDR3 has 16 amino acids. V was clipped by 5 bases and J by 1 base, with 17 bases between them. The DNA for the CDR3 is TGTGCCAGCAGTGAAACAGGTTTGGGGGGGAACACTGAAGCTTTCTTT. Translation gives CASSETGLGGNTEAFF.

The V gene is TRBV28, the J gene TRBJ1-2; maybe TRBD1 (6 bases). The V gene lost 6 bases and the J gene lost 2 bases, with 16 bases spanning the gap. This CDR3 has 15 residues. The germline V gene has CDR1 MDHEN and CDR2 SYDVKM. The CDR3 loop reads CASRDLFGGNYGYTF. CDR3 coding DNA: TGTGCCAGCAGGGACTTATTTGGGGGCAACTATGGCTACACCTTC.

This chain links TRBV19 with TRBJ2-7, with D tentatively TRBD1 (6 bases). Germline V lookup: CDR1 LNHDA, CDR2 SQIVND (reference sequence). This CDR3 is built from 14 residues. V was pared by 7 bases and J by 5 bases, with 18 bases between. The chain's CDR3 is CASTTMGAINEQYF. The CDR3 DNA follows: TGTGCCAGTACCACAATGGGGGCGATCAACGAGCAGTACTTC.